This T cell receptor (beta chain) was sequenced during a study of T cell responses to AZD1222 COVID-19 vaccine. Whole-study results and caveats: It should be noted that donors were predominantly white British and more often female, and clonal diversity was possibly underestimated.

There are a few counts of this clone. Its matching antigen is unknown. The identical CDR3 is also encoded by other nucleotide sequences in the sample. The data were produced by immunoSEQ multiplex PCR, yet TCRdb's version contains in-frame clones alone and is incomplete. Of around 190,000 clones listed, 85% to 95% are singletons. The specimen was peripheral blood, collected on day 0 of AZD1222 vaccination. The receptor's source is an adult in good health.

DNA for the CDR3: TGTGCCACCAGCAGAGATTTGCGGGGGGGTGAGACCCAGTACTTC. Translation gives CATSRDLRGGETQYF. The chain links TRBV15 to TRBJ2-5, with TRBD2 matching 9 bases. The CDR3 totals 15 residues. Unmatched junction bases numbered 4, after V lost 0 bases and J lost 5 bases. Germline loops: CDR1 LNHNV, CDR2 YYDKDF (reference sequence).